This T cell receptor beta chain was identified in a study of blood T cell repertoires in COVID-19. Background on the study: PBMCs, B-cell-depleted T cells, or T cells provided the cDNA or gDNA that made up the material.

As processed by the authors: Amplification of reference gene primers provided the estimated nucleated cell counts. Libraries were prepared by immunoSEQ multiplex PCR; TCRdb keeps only in-frame clonotypes and omits some of them. From that table come the V and J calls and clone size; the DNA was used to work out D and trimming. The table shows under 200,000 clones, with roughly 82% occurring only once. Individuals aged roughly 18 to 95 years were recruited from 20 to 25 US areas. V shed 6 bases and J 5 bases; nucleotides not matched to a gene: 9. The germline CDR1 and CDR2 sequences are KGHSH and LQKENI. The CDR3 runs 14 residues.

Input material: PBMCs or T cells enriched from blood (not recorded which). The TCR comes from a woman in her fifties or sixties with acute COVID-19. V is TRBV18 and J is TRBJ1-1; 7 positions agree with TRBD1. The CDR3 DNA reads TGTGCCAGCTCCCTCGAGGGGGCGGGGACTGAAGCTTTCTTT. As protein: CASSLEGAGTEAFF.